One sample yielded the 9 T cell receptor beta chains listed below, sequenced in a study of shared clonotypes between healthy human individuals. Sequencing was performed with immunoSEQ multiplex PCR; in TCRdb, only in-frame clones are kept and a portion is missing. The repertoire holds some 2,000,000 clones, with over 85% as singletons. CD8 cells classed as naive were CD45RO-negative and positively selected for CCR7, excluding terminally differentiated effector memory CD45RA+ cells. Source material: naive CD8+ T cells sorted from blood. The receptors were sampled from a man aged 18-30 years in good health.

The rearrangement links TRBV6-5 to TRBJ1-2; a possible D gene is TRBD1 (5 bases). Germline CDR1 reads MNHEY; CDR2 reads SVGAGI. The CDR3 spans 13 residues. V shed 1 base and J shed 3 bases, with 6 bases lying between them. CDR3 protein: CASSYLGDYGYTF. CDR3 coding DNA: TGTGCCAGCAGTTACTTAGGGGACTATGGCTACACCTTC.

The chain carries TRBV27 and TRBJ1-1; D perhaps matches TRBD1 (6 bases). CDR1 and CDR2 from the germline V gene are MNHEY and SMNVEV (reference sequence). V shed 5 bases and J shed 5 bases, with 12 bases lying between them. This CDR3 spans 13 amino acids. The CDR3 DNA is TGTGCCAGCAGTGTGGGACAATATACTGAAGCTTTCTTT. Encoded protein: CASSVGQYTEAFF.

The J gene is TRBJ2-2, the V gene TRBV27; 7 nucleotides align to TRBD2. Per the germline V gene, CDR1 is MNHEY and CDR2 is SMNVEV (reference sequence). The trim removed 6 bases at V and 6 bases at J, leaving 10 bases unmatched. The CDR3 consists of 15 residues. CDR3 sequence reads: CASRTASGPPGELFF. The CDR3 DNA reads as TGTGCCAGCAGGACGGCTAGCGGCCCACCCGGGGAGCTGTTTTTT.

The chain links TRBV5-4 to TRBJ1-3; D is undetermined. V lost 3 bases to trimming and J lost 0 bases, with 7 bases between them. CDR1 and CDR2 (germline): SGHNT, YYREEE (reference sequence). The CDR3 consists of 14 residues. The DNA for the CDR3 is TGTGCCAGCAGCTGGGCAGCCTCTGGAAACACCATATATTTT. Translating gives CASSWAASGNTIYF.

This chain joins TRBV6-5 and TRBJ2-1; possible D gene TRBD2, 7 bases. Trimming shortened V by 6 bases and J by 8 bases, and 17 bases separated the two germline ends. This CDR3 contains 14 residues. Per the germline V gene, CDR1 is MNHEY and CDR2 is SVGAGI. This chain's CDR3 is CASRDGGAWDEQFF. DNA for the CDR3: TGTGCCAGCAGAGATGGGGGGGCATGGGATGAGCAGTTCTTC.

This chain connects TRBV27 to TRBJ2-2; D possibly matches TRBD1 or TRBD2 (5 bases each). Trimming removed 5 bases at V and 4 bases at J, with 14 bases between. Germline V lookup: CDR1 MNHEY, CDR2 SMNVEV (reference sequence). The CDR3 extends over 15 amino acids. The CDR3 region has the DNA TGTGCCAGCAGTCTTCCGGGACCGGTCACCGGGGAGCTGTTTTTT. The encoded protein is CASSLPGPVTGELFF.

This sequence joins TRBV2 and TRBJ1-6; TRBD1 might be the D (6 bases). The CDR3 spans 16 residues. Germline CDR1 SNHLY, CDR2 FYNNEI. Trimming stripped 5 bases from V and 5 bases from J, with 16 bases between. The CDR3 here is CASSPDSFRDNSPLHF. Here the CDR3 DNA reads TGTGCCAGCAGTCCGGACAGCTTTAGGGATAATTCACCCCTCCACTTT.

About this clone: In the same sample, other DNA sequences code for this CDR3. This sequence joins TRBV30 and TRBJ2-7; D gene unclear. The CDR3 is 12 residues long. Germline-derived CDR1 and CDR2 are GTSNPN and SVGIG (reference sequence). V lost 3 bases, J lost 0 bases, and 6 bases lay in between. CDR3 sequence (DNA): TGTGCCTGGAGCGAGAGCTCCTACGAGCAGTACTTC. Protein: CAWSESSYEQYF.

For this clone: Other DNA sequences in the same sample also yield this CDR3. The chain is built from TRBV7-9 and TRBJ1-1, with TRBD1 matching 9 bases. Unmatched junction bases numbered 2, after V lost 1 base and J lost 5 bases. Germline CDR1 and CDR2: SEHNR and FQNEAQ (reference sequence). The CDR3 runs 14 residues. The CDR3 region has the DNA TGTGCCAGCAGCTTAGGGACAGGGGATACTGAAGCTTTCTTT. Translating gives CASSLGTGDTEAFF.